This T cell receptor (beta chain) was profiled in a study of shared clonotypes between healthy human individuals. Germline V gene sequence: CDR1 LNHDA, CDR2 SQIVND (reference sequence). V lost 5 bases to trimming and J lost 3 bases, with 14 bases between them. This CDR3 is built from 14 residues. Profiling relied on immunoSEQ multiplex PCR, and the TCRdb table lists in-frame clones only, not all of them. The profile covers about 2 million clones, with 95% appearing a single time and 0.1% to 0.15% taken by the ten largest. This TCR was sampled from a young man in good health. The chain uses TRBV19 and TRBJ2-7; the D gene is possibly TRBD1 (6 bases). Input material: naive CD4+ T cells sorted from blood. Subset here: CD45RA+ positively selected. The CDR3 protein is CASSLTSRGYEQYF. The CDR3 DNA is TGTGCCAGTAGTTTAACTTCCAGGGGCTACGAGCAGTACTTC.